This T cell receptor beta chain is drawn from a study of cytomegalovirus exposure and HLA in healthy donors. In the case of this clone: What it binds is not known.

Regarding the study as a whole: What a later analysis reportedly showed was that an Asian-associated ancestry cluster had fewer N-insertions than the approximately 670-donor mean. Apparent HLA restriction characterized most CMV-associated TCR beta chains in a later analysis. Previous analysis showed most TCR beta V segments were productive about 87% or about 30% of the time. Whilst most TCR sequences proved rare, a subset of public TCRs occurred across many donors.

Germline loops: CDR1 SGHTA, CDR2 FQGNSA. The V gene lost 3 bases and the J gene lost 7 bases, with 18 bases spanning the gap. The CDR3 loop spans 16 amino acids. A multiplex PCR was run with 60 Vbeta primers and 13 Jbeta primers. Produced via immunoSEQ multiplex PCR; TCRdb's table is partial and in-frame only. The profile covers approximately 150,000 clones, with approximately 88% appearing a single time and 0.75% to 0.95% taken by the ten largest. This chain uses TRBV7-2 with TRBJ2-2, with D possibly TRBD2 on 6 matching bases. The sequence was obtained from a woman aged 25 to 39 in good health and CMV-seronegative. The sample comprised PBMCs. CDR3 protein: CASSFLLGGGGGELFF. CDR3 sequence (DNA): TGTGCCAGCAGCTTCCTATTGGGGGGAGGAGGCGGGGAGCTGTTTTTT.